Below, one T cell receptor beta chain is given with its context. These data come from a study of blood T cell repertoires in COVID-19. About the research overall: Nucleic acid was either cDNA or gDNA, and it came from T cells, B-cell-depleted T cells, or PBMCs.

In Seattle, patients joined the study during active infection and were tracked longitudinally. From germline, CDR1 is LGHDT and CDR2 YNNKEL (reference sequence). The junction had 1 base not matched to a gene; V was cut back by 3 bases and J by 7 bases. The CDR3 runs 15 residues. As originally analysed: By means of reference gene primer amplification, nucleated cell counts were estimated. Only in-frame clones appear in the TCRdb table, and some are missing; sequencing was by immunoSEQ multiplex PCR. From that table come the V and J calls and clone size; the DNA was used to work out D and trimming. Among about 270,000 clones listed, 70% to 85% were seen once.

This sequence originates from a human donor with COVID-19, enrolled during active disease. The donor label of this sample is uncertain. This chain connects TRBV3-1 (or the pseudogene TRBV3-2) to TRBJ2-1, with 15 nucleotides matching TRBD2. Sequenced: peripheral blood. In DNA, the CDR3 is TGTGCCAGCAGCCACGGGACTAGCGGGAGGAATGAGCAGTTCTTC. This translates into CASSHGTSGRNEQFF.